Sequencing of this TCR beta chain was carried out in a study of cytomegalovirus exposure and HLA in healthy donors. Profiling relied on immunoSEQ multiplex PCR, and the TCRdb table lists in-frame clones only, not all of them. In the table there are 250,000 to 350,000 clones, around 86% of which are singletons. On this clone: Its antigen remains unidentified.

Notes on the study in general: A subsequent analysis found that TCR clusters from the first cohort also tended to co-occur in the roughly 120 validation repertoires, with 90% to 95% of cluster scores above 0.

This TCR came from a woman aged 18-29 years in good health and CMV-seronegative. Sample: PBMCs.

CDR3 in amino acids: CASSQPLSGEETQYF. DNA for the CDR3: TGCGCCAGCAGCCAACCCCTTAGCGGGGAAGAGACCCAGTACTTC. The V gene is TRBV4-1, the J gene TRBJ2-5; TRBD2 matches 8 bases. Germline-derived CDR1 and CDR2 are MGHRA and YSYEKL. The ends lost 2 bases at V and 3 bases at J; junction bases unmatched: 5. This CDR3 contains 15 residues.